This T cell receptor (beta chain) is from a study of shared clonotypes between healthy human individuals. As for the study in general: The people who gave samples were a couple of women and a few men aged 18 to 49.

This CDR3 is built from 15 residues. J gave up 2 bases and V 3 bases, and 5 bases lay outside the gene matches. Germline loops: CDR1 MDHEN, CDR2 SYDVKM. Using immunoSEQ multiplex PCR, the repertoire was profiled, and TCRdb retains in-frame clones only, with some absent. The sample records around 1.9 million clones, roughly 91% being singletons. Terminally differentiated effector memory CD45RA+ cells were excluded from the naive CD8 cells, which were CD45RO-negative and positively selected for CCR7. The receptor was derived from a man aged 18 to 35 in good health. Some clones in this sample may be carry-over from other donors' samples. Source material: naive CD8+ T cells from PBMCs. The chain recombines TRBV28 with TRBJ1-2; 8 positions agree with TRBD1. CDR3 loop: CASSFGTGGNYGYTF. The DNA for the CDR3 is TGTGCCAGCAGTTTTGGTACAGGGGGAAACTATGGCTACACCTTC.